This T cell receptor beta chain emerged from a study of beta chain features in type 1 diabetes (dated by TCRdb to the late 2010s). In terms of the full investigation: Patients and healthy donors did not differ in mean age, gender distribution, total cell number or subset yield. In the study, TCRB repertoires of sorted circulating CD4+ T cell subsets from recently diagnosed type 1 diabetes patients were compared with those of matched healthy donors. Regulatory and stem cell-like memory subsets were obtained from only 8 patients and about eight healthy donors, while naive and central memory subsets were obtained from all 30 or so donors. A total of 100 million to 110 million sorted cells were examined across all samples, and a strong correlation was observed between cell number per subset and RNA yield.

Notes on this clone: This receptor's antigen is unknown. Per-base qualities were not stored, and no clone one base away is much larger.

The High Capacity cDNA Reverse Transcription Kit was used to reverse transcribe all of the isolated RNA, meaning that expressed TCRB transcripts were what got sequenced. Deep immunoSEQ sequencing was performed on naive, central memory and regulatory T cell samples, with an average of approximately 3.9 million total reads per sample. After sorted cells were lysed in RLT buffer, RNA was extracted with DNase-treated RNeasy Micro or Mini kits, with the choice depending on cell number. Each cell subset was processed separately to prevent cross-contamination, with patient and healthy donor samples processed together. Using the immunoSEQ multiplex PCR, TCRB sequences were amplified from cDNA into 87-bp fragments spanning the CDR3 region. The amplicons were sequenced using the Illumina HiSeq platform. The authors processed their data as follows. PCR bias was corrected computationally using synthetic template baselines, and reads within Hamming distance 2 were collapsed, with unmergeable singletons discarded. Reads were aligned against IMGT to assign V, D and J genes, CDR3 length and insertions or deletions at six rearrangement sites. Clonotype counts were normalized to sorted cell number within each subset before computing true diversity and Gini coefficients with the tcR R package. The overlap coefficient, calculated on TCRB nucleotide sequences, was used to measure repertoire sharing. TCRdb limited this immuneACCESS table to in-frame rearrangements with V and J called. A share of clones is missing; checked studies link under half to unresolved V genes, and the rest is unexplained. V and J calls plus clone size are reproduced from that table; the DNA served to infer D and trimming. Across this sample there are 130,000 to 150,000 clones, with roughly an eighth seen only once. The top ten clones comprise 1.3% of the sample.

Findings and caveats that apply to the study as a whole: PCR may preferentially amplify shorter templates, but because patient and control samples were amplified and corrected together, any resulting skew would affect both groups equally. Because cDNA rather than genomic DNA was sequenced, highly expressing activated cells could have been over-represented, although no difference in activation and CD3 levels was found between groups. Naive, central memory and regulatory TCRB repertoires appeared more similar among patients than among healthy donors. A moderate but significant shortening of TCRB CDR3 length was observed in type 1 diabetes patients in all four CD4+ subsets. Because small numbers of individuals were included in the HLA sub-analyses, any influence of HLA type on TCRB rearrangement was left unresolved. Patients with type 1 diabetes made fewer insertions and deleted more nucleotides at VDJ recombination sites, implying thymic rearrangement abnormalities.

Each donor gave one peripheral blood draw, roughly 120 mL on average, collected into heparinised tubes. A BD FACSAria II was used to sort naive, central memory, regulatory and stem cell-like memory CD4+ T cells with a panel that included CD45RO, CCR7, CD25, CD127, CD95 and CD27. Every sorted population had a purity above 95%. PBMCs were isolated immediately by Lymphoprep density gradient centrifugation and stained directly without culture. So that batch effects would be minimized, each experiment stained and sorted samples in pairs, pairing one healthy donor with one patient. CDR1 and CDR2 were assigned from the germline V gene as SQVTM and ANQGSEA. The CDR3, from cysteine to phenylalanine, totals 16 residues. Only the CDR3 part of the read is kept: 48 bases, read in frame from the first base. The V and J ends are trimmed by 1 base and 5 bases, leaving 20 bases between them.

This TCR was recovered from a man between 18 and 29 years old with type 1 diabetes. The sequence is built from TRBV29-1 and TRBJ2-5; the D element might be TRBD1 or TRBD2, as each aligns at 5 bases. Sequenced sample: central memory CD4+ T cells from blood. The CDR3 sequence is CSVEASTGALRETQYF. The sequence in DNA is TGCAGCGTTGAAGCTTCGACCGGGGCGCTGAGGGAGACCCAGTACTTC.